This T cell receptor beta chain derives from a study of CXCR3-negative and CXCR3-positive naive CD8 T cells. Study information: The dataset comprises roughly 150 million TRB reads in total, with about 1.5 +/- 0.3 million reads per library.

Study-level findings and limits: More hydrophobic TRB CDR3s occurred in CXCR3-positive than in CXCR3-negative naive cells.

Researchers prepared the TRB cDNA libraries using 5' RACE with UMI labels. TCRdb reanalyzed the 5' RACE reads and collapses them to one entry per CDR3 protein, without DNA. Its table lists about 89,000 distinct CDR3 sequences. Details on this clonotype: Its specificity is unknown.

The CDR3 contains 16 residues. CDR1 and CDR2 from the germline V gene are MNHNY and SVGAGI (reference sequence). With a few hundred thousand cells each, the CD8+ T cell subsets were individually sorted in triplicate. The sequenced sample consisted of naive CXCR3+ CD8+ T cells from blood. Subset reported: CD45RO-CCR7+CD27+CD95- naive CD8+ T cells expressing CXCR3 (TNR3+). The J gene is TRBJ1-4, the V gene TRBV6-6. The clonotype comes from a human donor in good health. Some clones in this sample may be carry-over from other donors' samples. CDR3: CASSYGPSQNNEKLFF.